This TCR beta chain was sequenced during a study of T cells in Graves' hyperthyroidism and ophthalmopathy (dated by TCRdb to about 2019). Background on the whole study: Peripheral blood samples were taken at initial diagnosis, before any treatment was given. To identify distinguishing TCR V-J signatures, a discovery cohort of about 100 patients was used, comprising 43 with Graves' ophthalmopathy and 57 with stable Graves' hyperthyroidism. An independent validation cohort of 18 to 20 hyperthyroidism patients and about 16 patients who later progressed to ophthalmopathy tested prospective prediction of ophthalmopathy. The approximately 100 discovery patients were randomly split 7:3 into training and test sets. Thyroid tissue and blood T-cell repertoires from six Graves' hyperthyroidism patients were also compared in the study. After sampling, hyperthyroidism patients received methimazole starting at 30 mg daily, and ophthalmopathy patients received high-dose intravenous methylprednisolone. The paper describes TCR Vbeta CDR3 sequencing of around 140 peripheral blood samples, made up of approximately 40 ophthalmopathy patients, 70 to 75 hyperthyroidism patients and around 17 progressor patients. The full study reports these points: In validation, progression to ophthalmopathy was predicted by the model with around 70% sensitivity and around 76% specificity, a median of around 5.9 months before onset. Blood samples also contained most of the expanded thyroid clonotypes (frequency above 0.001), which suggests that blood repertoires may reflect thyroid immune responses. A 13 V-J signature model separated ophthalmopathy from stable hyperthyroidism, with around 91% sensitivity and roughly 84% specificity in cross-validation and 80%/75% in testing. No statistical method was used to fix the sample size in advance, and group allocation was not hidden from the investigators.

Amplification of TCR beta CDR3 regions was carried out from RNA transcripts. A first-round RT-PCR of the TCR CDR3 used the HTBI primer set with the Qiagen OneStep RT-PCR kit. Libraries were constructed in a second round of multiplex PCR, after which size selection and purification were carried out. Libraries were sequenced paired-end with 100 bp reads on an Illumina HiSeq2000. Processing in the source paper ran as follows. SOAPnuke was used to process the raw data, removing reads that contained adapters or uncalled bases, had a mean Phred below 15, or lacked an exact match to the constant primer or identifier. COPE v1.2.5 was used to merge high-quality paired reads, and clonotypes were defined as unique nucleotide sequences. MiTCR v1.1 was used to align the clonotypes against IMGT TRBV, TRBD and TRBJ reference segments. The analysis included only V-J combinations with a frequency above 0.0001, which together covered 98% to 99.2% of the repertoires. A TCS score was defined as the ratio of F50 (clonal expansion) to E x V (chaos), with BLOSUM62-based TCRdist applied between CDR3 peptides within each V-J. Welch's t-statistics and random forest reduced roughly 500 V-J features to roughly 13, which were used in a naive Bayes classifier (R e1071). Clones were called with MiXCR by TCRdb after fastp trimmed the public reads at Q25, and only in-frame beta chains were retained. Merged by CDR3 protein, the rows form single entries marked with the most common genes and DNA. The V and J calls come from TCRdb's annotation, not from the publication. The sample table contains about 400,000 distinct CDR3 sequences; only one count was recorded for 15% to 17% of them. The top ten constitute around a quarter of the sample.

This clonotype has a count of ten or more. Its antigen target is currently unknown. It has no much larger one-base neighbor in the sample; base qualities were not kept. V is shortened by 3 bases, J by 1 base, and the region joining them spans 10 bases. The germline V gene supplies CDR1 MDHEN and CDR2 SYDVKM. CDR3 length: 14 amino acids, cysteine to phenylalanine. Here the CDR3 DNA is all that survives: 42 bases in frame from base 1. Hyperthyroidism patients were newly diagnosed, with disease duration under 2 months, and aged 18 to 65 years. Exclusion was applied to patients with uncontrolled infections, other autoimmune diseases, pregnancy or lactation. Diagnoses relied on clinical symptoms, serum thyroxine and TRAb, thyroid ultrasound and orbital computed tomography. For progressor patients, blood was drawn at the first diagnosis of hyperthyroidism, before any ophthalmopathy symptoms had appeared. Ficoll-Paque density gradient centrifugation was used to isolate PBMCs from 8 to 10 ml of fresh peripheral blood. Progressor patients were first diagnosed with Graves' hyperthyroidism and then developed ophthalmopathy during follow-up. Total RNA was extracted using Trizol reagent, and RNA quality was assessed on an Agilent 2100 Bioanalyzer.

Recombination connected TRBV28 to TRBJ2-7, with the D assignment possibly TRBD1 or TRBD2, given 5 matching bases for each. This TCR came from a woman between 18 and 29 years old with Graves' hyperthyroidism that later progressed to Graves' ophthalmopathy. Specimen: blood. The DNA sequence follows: TGTGCCAGCAGTTTCGGGACCGCTTCCTACGAGCAGTACTTC. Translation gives CASSFGTASYEQYF.